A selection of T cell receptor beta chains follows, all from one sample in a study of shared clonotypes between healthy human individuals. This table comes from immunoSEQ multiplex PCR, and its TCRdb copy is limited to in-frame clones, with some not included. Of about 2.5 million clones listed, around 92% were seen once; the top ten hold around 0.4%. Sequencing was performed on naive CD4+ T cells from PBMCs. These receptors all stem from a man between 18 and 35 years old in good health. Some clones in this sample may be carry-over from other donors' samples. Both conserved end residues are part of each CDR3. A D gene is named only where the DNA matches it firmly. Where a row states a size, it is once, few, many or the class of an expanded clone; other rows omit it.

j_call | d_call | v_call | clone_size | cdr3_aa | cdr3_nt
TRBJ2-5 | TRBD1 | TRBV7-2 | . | CASSPWTGQETQYF | TGTGCCAGCAGCCCCTGGACAGGACAAGAGACCCAGTACTTC
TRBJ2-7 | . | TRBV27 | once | CASSLLTYGDEQYF | TGTGCCAGCAGTTTATTGACGTACGGTGACGAGCAGTACTTC
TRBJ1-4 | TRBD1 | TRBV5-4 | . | CASSPGGLGEKLFF | TGTGCCAGCAGCCCAGGGGGGTTGGGGGAAAAACTGTTTTTT
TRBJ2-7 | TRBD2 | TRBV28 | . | CASSLRLALADSSYEQYF | TGTGCCAGCAGTTTACGCCTCGCACTAGCGGACAGCTCCTACGAGCAGTACTTC
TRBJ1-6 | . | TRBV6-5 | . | CASSKGLSPLHF | TGTGCCAGCAGTAAGGGCCTATCACCCCTCCACTTT
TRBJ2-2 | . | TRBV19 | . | CASSRSSDRGELFF | TGTGCCAGTAGTAGATCGTCCGACCGAGGGGAGCTGTTTTTT
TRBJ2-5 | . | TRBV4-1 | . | CASSQGDTQETQYF | TGCGCCAGCAGCCAAGGGGACACTCAAGAGACCCAGTACTTC
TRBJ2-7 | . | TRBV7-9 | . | CASSLDLYEQYF | TGTGCCAGCAGCTTAGACCTCTACGAGCAGTACTTC
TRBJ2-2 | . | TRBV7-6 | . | CASSAQGSTGELFF | TGTGCCAGCAGCGCGCAGGGGTCCACGGGGGAGCTGTTTTTT
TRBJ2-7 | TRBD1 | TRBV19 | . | CASSTLKGQGYEQYF | TGTGCCAGTAGTACCCTAAAAGGACAGGGCTACGAGCAGTACTTC
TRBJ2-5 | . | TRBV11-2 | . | CASSPSRVGTQYF | TGTGCCAGCAGCCCCAGCAGGGTGGGGACCCAGTACTTC
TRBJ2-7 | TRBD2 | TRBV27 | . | CASSLGLAGVYEQYF | TGTGCCAGCAGTCTGGGACTAGCGGGAGTATACGAGCAGTACTTC
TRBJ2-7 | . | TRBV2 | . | CASGDEQYF | TGTGCCAGCGGGGACGAGCAGTACTTC
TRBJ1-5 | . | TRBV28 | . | CASSLSQSPQHF | TGTGCCAGCAGTTTATCACAAAGTCCCCAGCATTTT
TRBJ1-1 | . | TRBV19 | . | CASSINDSGDTEAFF | TGTGCCAGTAGTATCAACGACAGTGGGGACACTGAAGCTTTCTTT
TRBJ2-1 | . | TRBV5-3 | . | CARDWDTRFSYNEQFF | TGTGCCAGAGATTGGGACACAAGATTCTCCTACAATGAGCAGTTCTTC
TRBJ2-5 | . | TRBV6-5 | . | CASSYRAYQETQYF | TGTGCCAGCAGTTACAGAGCTTATCAAGAGACCCAGTACTTC
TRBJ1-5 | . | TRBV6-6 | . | CASSPGRGISNQPQHF | TGTGCCAGCAGCCCCGGCCGGGGCATTAGCAATCAGCCCCAGCATTTT
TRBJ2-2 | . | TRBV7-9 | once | CASSPLRGPTGELFF | TGTGCCAGCAGCCCTCTGCGGGGGCCCACCGGGGAGCTGTTTTTT
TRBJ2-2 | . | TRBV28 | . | CASSRTATGELFF | TGTGCCAGCAGTAGGACAGCCACCGGGGAGCTGTTTTTT
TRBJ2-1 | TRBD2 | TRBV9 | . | CASSDGAGTYNEQFF | TGTGCCAGCAGCGACGGAGCGGGAACTTACAATGAGCAGTTCTTC
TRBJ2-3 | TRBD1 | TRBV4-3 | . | CASSPGTGALTDTQYF | TGCGCCAGCAGCCCGGGGACAGGGGCTTTAACAGATACGCAGTATTTT
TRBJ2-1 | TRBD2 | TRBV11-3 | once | CASSLDGRLYNEQFF | TGTGCCAGCAGCTTAGACGGGAGGTTATACAATGAGCAGTTCTTC
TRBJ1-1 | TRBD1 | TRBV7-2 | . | CASSPRGTGVTEAFF | TGTGCCAGCAGCCCCCGGGGGACAGGGGTCACTGAAGCTTTCTTT
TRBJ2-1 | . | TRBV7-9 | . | CASSLFPYNEQFF | TGTGCCAGCAGCTTATTTCCCTATAATGAGCAGTTCTTC
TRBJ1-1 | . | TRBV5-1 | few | CASSLHDPGTEAFF | TGCGCCAGCAGCTTACACGACCCAGGGACTGAAGCTTTCTTT
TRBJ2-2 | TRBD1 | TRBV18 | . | CASSLGQPASTGELFF | TGTGCCAGCTCATTGGGACAGCCGGCGAGCACCGGGGAGCTGTTTTTT